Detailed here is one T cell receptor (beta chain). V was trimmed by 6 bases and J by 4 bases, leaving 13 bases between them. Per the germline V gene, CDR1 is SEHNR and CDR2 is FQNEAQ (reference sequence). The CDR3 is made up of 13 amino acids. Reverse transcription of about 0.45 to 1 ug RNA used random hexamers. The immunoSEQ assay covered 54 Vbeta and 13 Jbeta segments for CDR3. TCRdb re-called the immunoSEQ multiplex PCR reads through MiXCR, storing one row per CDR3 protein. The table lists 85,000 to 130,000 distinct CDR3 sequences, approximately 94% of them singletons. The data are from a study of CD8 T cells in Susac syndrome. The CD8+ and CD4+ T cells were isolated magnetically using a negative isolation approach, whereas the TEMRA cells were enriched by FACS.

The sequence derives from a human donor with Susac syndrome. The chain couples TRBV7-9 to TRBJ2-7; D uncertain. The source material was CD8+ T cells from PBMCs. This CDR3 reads CASREDGKYEQYF. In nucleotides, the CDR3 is TGTGCCAGCAGAGAGGACGGCAAATACGAGCAGTACTTC.